What follows are 27 T cell receptor beta chains derived from one specimen sequenced in a study of identical twins. TCRdb re-called the 5' RACE reads through MiXCR, storing one row per CDR3 protein. Found here are 1.5 million to 2 million distinct CDR3 sequences, about 32% of them singletons; the top ten hold roughly 0.3%. The sequencing sample was made of cord blood. These receptors originate from a newborn girl in good health.

The chain joins TRBV15 to TRBJ2-1; maybe TRBD1 (6 bases). The tail of the sequence fits TRBJ2-7 better, so the J call may be wrong. This CDR3 comprises 15 residues. Germline-derived CDR1 and CDR2 are LNHNV and YYDKDF (reference sequence). CDR3 in DNA: TGTGCCACCAGCAGAGATGGGACATCCTACAATGAGCAGTACTTC. It codes for CATSRDGTSYNEQYF.

In its sample, this clonotype was seen a few times. The V call is TRBV4-1, the J call TRBJ2-7, with D possibly being TRBD2 (5 bases). Germline CDR1 reads MGHRA; CDR2 reads YSYEKL. There are 15 residues in the CDR3. V lost 0 bases and J lost 2, with 11 bases in between. The CDR3 loop reads CASSQDTGKTYEQYF. The CDR3 nucleotides read TGCGCCAGCAGCCAAGATACGGGAAAAACCTACGAGCAGTACTTC.

This rearrangement joins TRBV28 to TRBJ2-1; 11 nucleotides match TRBD2. Germline trimming cut 3 bases from V and 8 bases from J; bases unmatched to any gene: 6. Germline values: CDR1 MDHEN, CDR2 SYDVKM. The CDR3 has 15 amino acids. As DNA, the CDR3 is TGTGCCAGCAGTTTCCTAGCGGGAGGTCTCTATGAGCAGTTCTTC. This gives the protein CASSFLAGGLYEQFF.

The chain is built from TRBV15 and TRBJ2-5; TRBD2 is a possible D gene (7 bases). The CDR3 is made up of 14 amino acids. Trimming stripped 2 bases from V and 11 bases from J, with 18 bases between. Germline V CDR1 and CDR2: LNHNV, YYDKDF (reference sequence). DNA of the CDR3: TGTGCCACCAGCAGACCCAGCGGGGACAATGAGCAGTACTTC. This sequence encodes CATSRPSGDNEQYF.

This clonotype was recorded a few times. The chain links TRBV25-1 to TRBJ1-1; TRBD1 matches 10 bases. This CDR3 spans 17 amino acids. Per germline, CDR1 MGHDK and CDR2 SYGVNS. V lost 1 base to trimming and J lost 1 base; unmatched junction nucleotides: 6. The CDR3 DNA reads TGTGCCAGCAGTGAATGGGCCCGACAGGGGGCGAACACTGAAGCTTTCTTT. Translation: CASSEWARQGANTEAFF.

This chain connects TRBV4-2 to TRBJ2-1; 14 bases are a match to TRBD2. This CDR3 region has 15 residues. V lost 8 bases and J lost 2; bases outside the gene matches: 2. Germline-derived CDR1 and CDR2 are LGHNA and YNFKEQ. CDR3 bases: TGTGCCAGCGGGACTAGCGGGGGAACCTACAATGAGCAGTTCTTC. Protein sequence: CASGTSGGTYNEQFF.

The chain combines TRBV28 with TRBJ1-2, with no clear D. The CDR3 sequence is 15 residues long. With 5 bases removed from V and 3 bases from J, the gap between germline ends came to 16 bases. CDR1 and CDR2 from the germline V gene are MDHEN and SYDVKM. The CDR3 DNA reads TGTGCCAGCAGTACCCTCAGTGGGAGGCACTATGGCTACACCTTC. Residues: CASSTLSGRHYGYTF.

V and J are TRBV5-1 and TRBJ2-3; maybe TRBD2 (7 bases). Trimming shortened V by 4 bases and J by 2 bases, and 20 bases separated the two germline ends. The germline gives CDR1 SGHRS, CDR2 YFSETQ. The CDR3 length is 17 residues. CDR3 in DNA: TGCGCCAGCAGCCCATCGGGGGCTAGCGGATACACAGATACGCAGTATTTT. Translation gives CASSPSGASGYTDTQYF.

This clonotype was counted only a few times. The chain joins TRBV6-5 to TRBJ1-4, with D tentatively TRBD1 (6 bases). Germline CDR1 MNHEY, CDR2 SVGAGI. This CDR3 is 16 amino acids long. Trimming took 6 bases from V and 0 from J, leaving 14 bases between them. CDR3: CASSPTGPSTNEKLFF. Here the CDR3 DNA reads TGTGCCAGCAGCCCGACAGGTCCCTCAACTAATGAAAAACTGTTTTTT.

This chain links TRBV5-1 with TRBJ2-7, with D perhaps TRBD2 (6 bases). Germline V lookup: CDR1 SGHRS, CDR2 YFSETQ. The V and J ends lost 1 base and 7 bases respectively, with 15 bases between them. This CDR3 is built from 14 residues. The CDR3, as DNA: TGCGCCAGCAGCTTGAAAGGCGGGGCTGATGAGCAGTACTTC. Translating it yields CASSLKGGADEQYF.

The table lists this clonotype with a count of one. This chain uses TRBV2 with TRBJ1-1; D not resolved. V lost 6 bases and J lost 2, with 16 bases in between. The germline V gene has CDR1 SNHLY and CDR2 FYNNEI. The CDR3 runs to 15 residues. DNA for the CDR3: TGTGCCAGCAGGGGAGGTATAGCCACTAACACTGAAGCTTTCTTT. This encodes CASRGGIATNTEAFF.

The chain couples TRBV29-1 to TRBJ2-7; TRBD2 aligns across 15 bases. Germline V gene lookup returns CDR1 SQVTM and CDR2 ANQGSEA. J lost 12 bases, V lost 4 bases, and 10 bases had no gene match. The CDR3 consists of 14 residues. CDR3 sequence reads: CSVAKGLAGGIGYF. DNA of the CDR3: TGCAGCGTTGCAAAGGGACTAGCGGGAGGAATAGGGTACTTC.

This clonotype was counted a few times. The chain uses TRBV27 and TRBJ1-1, with TRBD1 matching 8 bases. CDR1 and CDR2 from the germline V gene are MNHEY and SMNVEV (reference sequence). After removal of 7 bases from V and 1 base from J, the junction contained 5 bases not matched to a gene. The CDR3 extends over 14 amino acids. CDR3 coding DNA: TGTGCCAGCACCCGGGGGACAGGGAACACTGAAGCTTTCTTT. Encoded protein: CASTRGTGNTEAFF.

The chain uses TRBV20-1 and TRBJ2-1; 9 bases map to TRBD2. V lost 6 bases to trimming and J lost 8 bases; unmatched junction nucleotides: 8. There are 13 residues in the CDR3. The V gene's germline CDR1 is DFQATT and CDR2 SNEGSKA (reference sequence). The DNA for the CDR3 is TGCAGTGCCCCAGCGGGAGGCATTGATGAGCAGTTCTTC. Translation: CSAPAGGIDEQFF.

This clonotype has more than one count but fewer than ten. This CDR3 is CASSSGRGNTKNIQYF. Here the CDR3 DNA reads TGTGCCAGCAGTTCGGGCAGGGGAAATACCAAAAACATTCAGTACTTC. This chain links TRBV12-3 or TRBV12-4 with TRBJ2-4; D might be TRBD1 (6 bases). The CDR3 extends over 16 amino acids. Trimming left V 4 bases short and J 2 bases short, with 15 bases between.

This sequence joins TRBV6-5 and TRBJ2-7, with 14 bases identical to TRBD2. The CDR3 has 15 amino acids. Trimming cost V 5 bases and J 6 bases; bases outside gene matches: 6. Germline values: CDR1 MNHEY, CDR2 SVGAGI. CDR3 DNA: TGTGCCAGCAGTCGACTAGCGGGAGGGCCTAGCGAGCAGTACTTC. Translation gives CASSRLAGGPSEQYF.

The table lists this clonotype with a few counts. V usage is TRBV12-3 or TRBV12-4 and J usage is TRBJ2-4; TRBD1 matches 7 bases. The length of the CDR3 is 15 residues. J was trimmed by 13 bases and V by 4 bases; bases with no gene match: 16. CDR3 DNA sequence: TGTGCCAGCAGTTCCTTCGGGACAGTCCAGGGGGAGCAGTACTTC. Translation gives CASSSFGTVQGEQYF.

The table lists this clonotype with a few counts. V usage is TRBV3-1 and J usage is TRBJ2-7, with TRBD1 matching over 11 bases. CDR1 LGHDT and CDR2 YNNKEL come from the germline V gene (reference sequence). The CDR3 runs 16 residues. V lost 4 bases to trimming and J lost 1 base; unmatched junction nucleotides: 6. CDR3 sequence: CASSRFRDRGSYEQYF. In DNA form, the CDR3 reads TGTGCCAGCAGCCGATTCCGGGACAGGGGGTCCTACGAGCAGTACTTC.

The V and J genes are TRBV7-2 and TRBJ2-1, with D possibly TRBD2 on 5 matching bases. This CDR3 is built from 13 residues. CDR1 is SGHTA, CDR2 FQGNSA, per germline. The ends were cut back, 5 bases at V and 7 bases at J, with 12 bases in the middle. The CDR3 is CASSPKTGNEQFF. CDR3 DNA sequence: TGTGCCAGCAGCCCGAAGACGGGAAATGAGCAGTTCTTC.

This clonotype was recorded a few times. The rearrangement links TRBV12-3 or TRBV12-4 to TRBJ2-1; the D gene is possibly TRBD1 (6 bases). Between the trimmed V and J ends, which lost 6 bases and 1 base, there was a span of 13 bases. This CDR3 comprises 15 residues. The CDR3, as DNA: TGTGCCAGCAGCCCATACAGGGTTTCCTACAATGAGCAGTTCTTC. This codes for CASSPYRVSYNEQFF.

The rearrangement joins TRBV4-2 to TRBJ2-7, with 11 positions matching TRBD1. The CDR3 runs to 15 residues. V shed 3 bases, J shed 2 bases, and the junction held 3 bases outside the gene matches. Germline loops: CDR1 LGHNA, CDR2 YNFKEQ. The CDR3 DNA follows: TGTGCCAGCAGCCACGGGACAGGGGGGGCCTACGAGCAGTACTTC. This codes for CASSHGTGGAYEQYF.

In this sample, this clonotype turned up a few times. This sequence joins TRBV28 and TRBJ1-2; 7 nucleotides agree with TRBD1. The germline V gene has CDR1 MDHEN and CDR2 SYDVKM. This CDR3 is built from 15 residues. V lost 2 bases and J lost 3; bases outside the gene matches: 6. The CDR3 reads CASSLGAGGDYGYTF. The CDR3 DNA sequence: TGTGCCAGCAGTTTAGGGGCAGGGGGTGACTATGGCTACACCTTC.

This clonotype has only a few counts. This rearrangement joins TRBV5-6 to TRBJ1-4, with D unclear. Trimming removed 1 base at V and 4 bases at J, with 5 bases between. This CDR3 contains 13 residues. Germline V gene lookup returns CDR1 SGHDT and CDR2 YYEEEE. The CDR3 loop is CASSLLLNEKLFF. CDR3 coding DNA: TGTGCCAGCAGCTTGCTCCTTAATGAAAAACTGTTTTTT.

With regard to this clonotype: An end of the junction differs from the germline gene, which may be a read error. This sequence joins TRBV12-3 or TRBV12-4 and TRBJ2-3; 9 bases are shared with TRBD2. The CDR3 runs 16 residues. The CDR3 nucleotides read TGTGCCAGCAGTTCTCCTAGCGGGGCCCTCACAGATACGCAGTGTTTT. It encodes CASSSPSGALTDTQCF.

Only a few counts were recorded for this clonotype. The chain has TRBV12-3 or TRBV12-4 and TRBJ2-6, with unresolved D. The CDR3 has 15 amino acids. V was cut by 3 bases and J by 0 bases, with 6 bases left in between. CDR3 DNA sequence: TGTGCCAGCAGTTTCCCGAACTCTGGGGCCAACGTCCTGACTTTC. Translation gives CASSFPNSGANVLTF.

The chain couples TRBV5-1 to TRBJ2-1; D is perhaps TRBD1 (5 bases). The germline CDR1 and CDR2 sequences are SGHRS and YFSETQ. This CDR3 is built from 14 residues. V shed 6 bases and J shed 3 bases, with 13 bases lying between them. CDR3 sequence (DNA): TGCGCCAGCACCCAGCAGGGAAGCTACAATGAGCAGTTCTTC. It translates to CASTQQGSYNEQFF.

V gene TRBV12-3 or TRBV12-4 combines with J gene TRBJ1-1; no clear D. The CDR3 is 10 residues long. V was shortened by 8 bases and J by 6 bases, with 7 bases between the two germline ends. The CDR3 loop is CASLRSEAFF. The CDR3 coding sequence is TGTGCCAGCCTAAGATCTGAAGCTTTCTTT.